The rows below give T cell receptor beta chains drawn from one sample of a study of blood T cell repertoires in COVID-19. The table came from immunoSEQ multiplex PCR; TCRdb's copy has only in-frame clones and leaves some out. The table includes about 74,000 clones, roughly 70% detected once. The sequenced material came from peripheral blood. These receptors all stem from a man in his 70s with acute or convalescent COVID-19. The CDR3 runs from the conserved cysteine through the conserved F or W. The D gene is left open where the match is weak. Size tells how often a clone was seen (once, few, many) or the class of an expanded clone, and some rows leave it out.

v_gene	abundance	j_gene	d_gene	CDR3aa	CDR3nt
TRBV19	-	TRBJ1-2	TRBD1	CASKETGSRVDGYTF	TGTGCCAGTAAGGAGACAGGGTCTCGCGTAGATGGCTACACCTTC
TRBV6-5	-	TRBJ1-2	TRBD1	CASSGQGYGYTF	TGTGCCAGCAGCGGACAGGGCTATGGCTACACCTTC
TRBV5-6	-	TRBJ1-2	-	CASSYFDRTNYGYTF	TGTGCCAGCAGCTACTTCGACAGGACTAACTATGGCTACACCTTC
TRBV14	few	TRBJ2-7	-	CASSQDTLTGTREQYF	TGTGCCAGCAGCCAAGATACCTTAACCGGGACTCGCGAGCAGTACTTC
TRBV19	medium-sized	TRBJ2-7	-	CASSISHKEGYEQYF	TGTGCCAGTAGTATATCTCATAAAGAGGGCTACGAGCAGTACTTC
TRBV4-1	-	TRBJ1-3	-	CASSQAEESGNTIYF	TGCGCCAGCAGCCAAGCGGAGGAGTCTGGAAACACCATATATTTT
TRBV7-3	-	TRBJ2-3	-	CASSVGGPVRTDTQYF	TGTGCCAGCAGCGTCGGAGGGCCGGTCAGAACAGATACGCAGTATTTT
TRBV18	-	TRBJ2-7	TRBD1	CASSETGVVREQYF	TGTGCCAGTTCGGAGACAGGGGTTGTGCGCGAGCAGTACTTC
TRBV29-1	-	TRBJ2-7	TRBD2	CSVEDGTSGSYEQYF	TGCAGCGTTGAAGATGGGACTAGCGGGAGTTACGAGCAGTACTTC
TRBV7-9	-	TRBJ2-5	-	CASRGHASGETQYF	TGTGCCAGCAGGGGACATGCCTCGGGGGAGACCCAGTACTTC
TRBV19	few	TRBJ2-7	-	CASSVGTYYEQYF	TGTGCCAGTAGCGTGGGCACCTACTACGAGCAGTACTTC
TRBV6-6	few	TRBJ1-5	-	CASSYYQAQHF	TGTGCCAGCAGTTACTATCAGGCCCAGCATTTT
TRBV7-6	few	TRBJ2-7	-	CASSPAPGVYEQYF	TGTGCCAGCAGCCCCGCCCCCGGAGTCTACGAGCAGTACTTC
TRBV19	-	TRBJ2-7	TRBD1	CASSSQFSRTGSYEQYF	TGTGCCAGTAGTTCCCAGTTTAGCCGGACAGGTTCCTACGAGCAGTACTTC
TRBV24-1	-	TRBJ1-5	-	CATSDTGVGNQPQHF	TGTGCCACCAGTGATACCGGGGTTGGAAATCAGCCCCAGCATTTT
TRBV28	-	TRBJ2-1	TRBD2	CASSSTLAEIYNEQFF	TGTGCCAGCAGTTCAACCCTAGCGGAGATATACAATGAGCAGTTCTTC
TRBV2	-	TRBJ1-4	TRBD1	CASSRGQGLNEKLFF	TGTGCCAGCAGTAGGGGACAGGGGCTTAATGAAAAACTGTTTTTT
TRBV19	-	TRBJ2-5	-	CASSISAAQETQYF	TGTGCCAGTAGTATAAGCGCAGCTCAAGAGACCCAGTACTTC
TRBV18	-	TRBJ2-1	TRBD1	CASSPPGTGIMNEQFF	TGTGCCAGCTCACCTCCCGGGACAGGGATTATGAATGAGCAGTTCTTC
TRBV7-9	-	TRBJ1-1	-	CASSFNPNTEAFF	TGTGCCAGCAGCTTTAATCCGAACACTGAAGCTTTCTTT
TRBV27	few	TRBJ1-1	-	CASSPSQVMNTEAFF	TGTGCCAGCAGCCCCTCTCAGGTTATGAACACTGAAGCTTTCTTT
TRBV27	-	TRBJ2-5	TRBD2	CASSLRGFRGAGVGETQYF	TGTGCCAGCAGTTTAAGGGGGTTTAGGGGAGCGGGAGTGGGAGAGACCCAGTACTTC
TRBV18	-	TRBJ2-3	TRBD2	CASSPPSGSLDTQYF	TGTGCCAGCTCACCACCTAGCGGGAGTCTAGATACGCAGTATTTT
TRBV19	-	TRBJ2-1	TRBD1	CASSIRGTATYNEQFF	TGTGCCAGTAGTATAAGGGGGACAGCGACCTACAATGAGCAGTTCTTC
TRBV5-1	-	TRBJ2-5	-	CASSPLSQGIETQYF	TGCGCCAGCAGCCCCCTCTCGCAGGGGATAGAGACCCAGTACTTC
TRBV7-2	-	TRBJ1-2	TRBD1	CASSITTGTNYGYTF	TGTGCCAGCAGCATTACGACAGGGACTAACTATGGCTACACCTTC
TRBV12-5	-	TRBJ2-2	TRBD1	CASGTGTGATGELFF	TGTGCTAGTGGGACCGGGACAGGGGCCACCGGGGAGCTGTTTTTT
TRBV4-2	-	TRBJ1-3	-	CASSQDLGRFSGNTIYF	TGTGCCAGCAGCCAAGATCTTGGCAGATTCTCTGGAAACACCATATATTTT
TRBV6-5	-	TRBJ1-5	TRBD1	CASRYSGTGFQPQHF	TGTGCCAGCAGGTACTCCGGGACAGGGTTTCAGCCCCAGCATTTT
TRBV27	few	TRBJ2-7	-	CASSLSRVGSYEQYF	TGTGCCAGCAGTTTATCCAGGGTTGGCTCCTACGAGCAGTACTTC
TRBV7-2	-	TRBJ2-1	-	CASSFPSYNEQFF	TGTGCCAGCAGCTTCCCCTCTTACAATGAGCAGTTCTTC
TRBV7-3	-	TRBJ2-1	-	CASSPGLQPLFNEQFF	TGTGCCAGCAGCCCGGGACTCCAACCTCTATTCAATGAGCAGTTCTTC
TRBV6-5	-	TRBJ1-6	TRBD1	CASRDGGQGNSPLHF	TGTGCCAGCAGGGACGGGGGACAGGGAAATTCACCCCTCCACTTT
TRBV6-5	-	TRBJ1-1	TRBD1	CASGGTEVEAFF	TGTGCCAGCGGCGGGACAGAGGTCGAAGCTTTCTTT
TRBV18	-	TRBJ1-2	-	CASSHGTPTRANYGYTF	TGTGCCAGCTCACACGGGACTCCGACGCGGGCTAACTATGGCTACACCTTC
TRBV28	-	TRBJ2-3	-	CASTSPGVGDTQYF	TGTGCCAGCACTTCCCCCGGGGTCGGGGATACGCAGTATTTT
TRBV15	-	TRBJ2-1	TRBD2	CATSWATSGSPEQFF	TGTGCCACCAGCTGGGCCACTAGCGGGAGTCCTGAGCAGTTCTTC
TRBV7-6	-	TRBJ2-1	TRBD2	CASSLASSGGGYSYNEQFF	TGTGCCAGCAGCTTAGCGTCTAGCGGGGGGGGCTACTCCTACAATGAGCAGTTCTTC
TRBV6-6	-	TRBJ2-5	TRBD2	CAINPGGLQETQYF	TGTGCTATCAACCCGGGGGGTCTCCAAGAGACCCAGTACTTC
TRBV5-1	-	TRBJ2-1	TRBD2	CASSLMTSGGNEQFF	TGCGCCAGCAGCTTAATGACTAGCGGGGGCAATGAGCAGTTCTTC
TRBV19	-	TRBJ2-3	-	CATTESDTQYF	TGTGCCACTACAGAGAGCGATACGCAGTATTTT
TRBV7-6	-	TRBJ1-2	TRBD1	CASSLVTPGQDLYGYTF	TGTGCCAGCAGCTTAGTCACACCGGGACAGGACCTCTATGGCTACACCTTC
TRBV28	once	TRBJ2-3	-	CASSRVGAQYF	TGTGCCAGCAGTCGGGTCGGGGCGCAGTATTTT
TRBV12-3/TRBV12-4	-	TRBJ1-2	-	CASSFGYGYTF	TGTGCCAGCAGTTTCGGGTATGGCTACACCTTC
TRBV11-2	-	TRBJ1-1	-	CASSPQMTAQGTEAFF	TGTGCCAGCAGCCCCCAGATGACAGCCCAGGGCACTGAAGCTTTCTTT
TRBV19	-	TRBJ2-3	-	CASSISGQLPYTQYF	TGTGCCAGTAGTATAAGTGGGCAGCTCCCCTATACGCAGTATTTT
TRBV27	-	TRBJ2-3	-	CASSNLPGILSLRGTDTQYF	TGTGCCAGCAGTAATCTTCCCGGGATCCTATCCTTGAGGGGCACAGATACGCAGTATTTT
TRBV6-5	-	TRBJ1-5	-	CASSSETGTNQPQHF	TGTGCCAGCAGTTCAGAGACAGGAACCAATCAGCCCCAGCATTTT
TRBV27	medium-sized	TRBJ1-1	-	CASTDRWGTEAFF	TGTGCCAGCACTGACAGGTGGGGCACTGAAGCTTTCTTT
TRBV15	-	TRBJ2-1	TRBD2	CATSRAKTSRTNEQFF	TGTGCCACCAGCAGAGCAAAGACTAGCCGTACGAATGAGCAGTTCTTC
TRBV4-3	-	TRBJ2-1	-	CASSQEGTGVWEQFF	TGCGCCAGCAGCCAAGAGGGGACTGGCGTCTGGGAGCAGTTCTTC